This T cell receptor beta chain was captured in a study of CD4 T cells in relation to SARS-CoV-2 and coronaviruses. Assay: immunoSEQ multiplex PCR; the TCRdb copy retains only in-frame clones and omits some. The sample includes roughly 36,000 clones, approximately 85% of them seen just once. Overall study results and limits: The assay detects memory recall responses, not culture-primed primary responses. Samples before the pandemic and after infection were not matched within any donor.

The CDR3 is 14 amino acids. The ends lost 5 bases at V and 4 bases at J; junction bases unmatched: 4. CDR1 is SGHTA and CDR2 is FQGNSA in the germline V gene. Remarks on this clone: What it binds is not known.

Sequencing was done on a sample of memory CD4+ T cells from PBMCs. This chain connects TRBV7-2 to TRBJ2-5; 10 bases agree with TRBD2. This clonotype was sampled from an adult with COVID-19. For the CDR3, the DNA is TGTGCCAGCAGCCCCCGGACTAGCGGAGAGACCCAGTACTTC. As protein: CASSPRTSGETQYF.